The rows below give T cell receptor beta chains drawn from one sample of a study of blood T cell repertoires in COVID-19. TCRdb keeps only in-frame clones here, not all; method: immunoSEQ multiplex PCR. This table has 100,000 to 150,000 clones, less than 90% appearing once. Specimen: peripheral blood. These receptors were obtained from a man aged 65-85 years who had recovered from COVID-19. Both conserved end residues are trimmed from each CDR3. A D gene is named only where the DNA matches it firmly.

d_call,j_call,v_call,cdr3_aa
TRBD1,TRBJ1-1,TRBV20-1,SALQGTEAF
NA,TRBJ2-7,TRBV30,AWSVMRGGEQY
TRBD1,TRBJ1-2,TRBV6-5,ASSRTGLNYGYT
TRBD1,TRBJ2-2,TRBV5-1,ASSLQGDTGELF
NA,TRBJ1-1,TRBV6-2/TRBV6-3,ASSYSRGNMNTEAF
TRBD1,TRBJ1-1,TRBV6-6,ASSPGTGFTEAF
TRBD2,TRBJ2-1,TRBV28,ASSLSSGIYNEQF
NA,TRBJ1-4,TRBV5-1,ASSRAGLGEKLF
NA,TRBJ1-1,TRBV3-1/TRBV3-2,ASSQEGTGLNTEAF
NA,TRBJ1-4,TRBV10-3,AISEFRGITNEKLF
NA,TRBJ1-6,TRBV9,ASSVATEGSPLH
NA,TRBJ2-7,TRBV7-2,ASSLEGEYEQY
NA,TRBJ1-2,TRBV5-4,ASSLEFGEIYT
TRBD1,TRBJ2-5,TRBV29-1,SVLISGTGGETQY
TRBD1,TRBJ2-7,TRBV11-2,ASSLGQSVHEQY
NA,TRBJ1-2,TRBV19,ASSTLQGRYGYT
NA,TRBJ2-4,TRBV19,ASSTQGGTKNIQY
NA,TRBJ1-2,TRBV9,ASSPAADEGYT
TRBD1,TRBJ1-5,TRBV5-1,ASSLDGTANQPQH
NA,TRBJ2-5,TRBV7-2,ASSLSAETQY
NA,TRBJ1-4,TRBV6-6,ASSYSGREKLF
NA,TRBJ2-5,TRBV7-2,ASSPLGRETQY
TRBD2,TRBJ2-1,TRBV4-1,ASSQVRRLAMNWSSYNEQF
NA,TRBJ1-2,TRBV28,ASRAGSYGYT
TRBD1,TRBJ2-6,TRBV11-3,ASSPGQGAAGANVLT
TRBD1,TRBJ1-5,TRBV23-1,ASSSPGTGGAQPQH
NA,TRBJ1-2,TRBV10-2,ASGVGQLYGYT
TRBD2,TRBJ2-7,TRBV5-1,ASRRPGGNEQY
TRBD1,TRBJ2-7,TRBV15,ATSRESTGAYEQY
NA,TRBJ1-6,TRBV5-1,ASSWAGADNSPLH
NA,TRBJ2-1,TRBV7-2,ASSALGNNEQF
NA,TRBJ1-1,TRBV6-5,ASSYSEGMNTEAF
NA,TRBJ2-1,TRBV5-3,ARVVWPRHTEQF
TRBD1,TRBJ1-3,TRBV5-1,ASSPQGVTGNTIY
NA,TRBJ1-2,TRBV28,ASSTPPGAYT
TRBD1,TRBJ1-1,TRBV5-4,ASSWDSHMNTEAF
NA,TRBJ2-1,TRBV18,ASSPVGVPIREQF
NA,TRBJ2-1,TRBV11-3,ASSLDSSYNEQF
TRBD1,TRBJ2-3,TRBV7-2,ASSRQGTEGPNTQY
TRBD1,TRBJ1-6,TRBV18,ASQGQGNSPLH
NA,TRBJ1-3,TRBV10-3,AISGGLFGNTIY
NA,TRBJ1-1,TRBV6-5,ASSYLRRSMNTEAF
NA,TRBJ1-4,TRBV18,ASSPRRENEKLF
TRBD1,TRBJ1-1,TRBV6-5,ASSRQGLKEAF
TRBD1,TRBJ1-4,TRBV27,ASSMTGARGNEKLF
TRBD1,TRBJ2-5,TRBV5-1,ASSGTGGGQETQY
TRBD1,TRBJ2-5,TRBV18,ASSPGTGFDETQY
TRBD2,TRBJ2-2,TRBV7-9,ASSFPGGATGELF
TRBD1,TRBJ1-2,TRBV18,ASSPSVPGQGFYGYT
TRBD1,TRBJ1-1,TRBV10-3,ASGTENTEAF
NA,TRBJ1-1,TRBV27,ASSWTVNTEAF